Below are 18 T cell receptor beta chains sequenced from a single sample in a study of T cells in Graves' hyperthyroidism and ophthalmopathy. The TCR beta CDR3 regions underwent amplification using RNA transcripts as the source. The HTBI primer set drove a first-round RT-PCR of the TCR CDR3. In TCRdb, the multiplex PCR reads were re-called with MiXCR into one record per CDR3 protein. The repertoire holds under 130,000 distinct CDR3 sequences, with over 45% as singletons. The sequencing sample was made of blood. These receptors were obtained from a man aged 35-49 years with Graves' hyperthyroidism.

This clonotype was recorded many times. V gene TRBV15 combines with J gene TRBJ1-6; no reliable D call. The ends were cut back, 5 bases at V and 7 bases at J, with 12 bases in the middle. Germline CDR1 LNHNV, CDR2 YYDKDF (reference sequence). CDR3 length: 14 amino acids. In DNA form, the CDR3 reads TGTGCCACCAGCCCGAGTGGCGGAAATTCACCCCTCCACTTT. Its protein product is CATSPSGGNSPLHF.

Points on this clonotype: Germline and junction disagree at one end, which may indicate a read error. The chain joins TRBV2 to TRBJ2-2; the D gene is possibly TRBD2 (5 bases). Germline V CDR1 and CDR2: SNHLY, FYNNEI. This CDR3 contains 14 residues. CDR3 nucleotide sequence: TGTGCCAGCAAAGGGAGCAGTAACACCGGGGAGCTGTCTTGG. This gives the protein CASKGSSNTGELSW.

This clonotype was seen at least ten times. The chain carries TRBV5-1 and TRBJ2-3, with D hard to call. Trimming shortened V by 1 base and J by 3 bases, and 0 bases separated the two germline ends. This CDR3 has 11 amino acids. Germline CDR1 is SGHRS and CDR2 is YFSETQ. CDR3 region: CASSLTDTQYF. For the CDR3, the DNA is TGCGCCAGCAGCTTGACAGATACGCAGTATTTT. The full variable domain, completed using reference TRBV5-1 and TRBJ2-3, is KAGVTQTPRYLIKTRGQQVTLSCSPISGHRSVSWYQQTPGQGLQFLFEYFSETQRNKGNFPGRFSGRQFSNSRSEMNVSTLELGDSALYLCASSLTDTQYFGPGTRLTVL.

This CDR3 is CASRSRAGELFF. In DNA form, the CDR3 reads TGTGCCAGTAGGTCGCGGGCAGGGGAGCTGTTTTTT. V and J are TRBV19 and TRBJ2-2; a possible D gene is TRBD2 (5 bases). Germline V lookup: CDR1 LNHDA, CDR2 SQIVND (reference sequence). This CDR3 is 12 amino acids long. The V and J ends lost 6 bases and 8 bases respectively, with 10 bases between them.

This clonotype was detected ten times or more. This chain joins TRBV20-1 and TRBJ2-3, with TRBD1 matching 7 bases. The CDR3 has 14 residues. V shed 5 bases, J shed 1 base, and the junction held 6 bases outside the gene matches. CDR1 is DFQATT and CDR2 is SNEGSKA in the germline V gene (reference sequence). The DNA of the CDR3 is TGCAGTGCTCCGGGACAGCCCCGCACAGATACGCAGTATTTT. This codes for CSAPGQPRTDTQYF.

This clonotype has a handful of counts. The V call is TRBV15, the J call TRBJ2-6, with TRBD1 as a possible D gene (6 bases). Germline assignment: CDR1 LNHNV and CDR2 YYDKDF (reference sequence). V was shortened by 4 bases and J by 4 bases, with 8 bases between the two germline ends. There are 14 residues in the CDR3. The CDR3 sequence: CATSIGQGANVLTF. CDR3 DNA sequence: TGTGCCACCAGCATCGGACAGGGGGCCAACGTCCTGACTTTC. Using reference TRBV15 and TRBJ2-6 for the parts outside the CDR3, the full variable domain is DAMVIQNPRYQVTQFGKPVTLSCSQTLNHNVMYWYQQKSSQAPKLLFHYYDKDFNNEADTPDNFQSRRPNTSFCFLDIRSPGLGDTAMYLCATSIGQGANVLTFGAGSRLTVL.

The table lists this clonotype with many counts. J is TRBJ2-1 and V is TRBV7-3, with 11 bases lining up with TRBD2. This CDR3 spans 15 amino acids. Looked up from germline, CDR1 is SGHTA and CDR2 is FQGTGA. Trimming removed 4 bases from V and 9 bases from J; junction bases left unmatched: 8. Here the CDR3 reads CASSYTSGRSSEQFF. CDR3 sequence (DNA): TGTGCCAGCAGCTACACTAGCGGGAGATCTAGTGAGCAGTTCTTC.

The CDR3 sequence: CATSRDPQDGETQYF. The CDR3 DNA reads as TGTGCCACCAGCAGAGATCCGCAGGATGGGGAGACCCAGTACTTC. The V call is TRBV15, the J call TRBJ2-5, with no clear D. Germline V lookup: CDR1 LNHNV, CDR2 YYDKDF (reference sequence). V was trimmed by 0 bases and J by 5 bases, leaving 13 bases between them. The CDR3 is made up of 15 amino acids.

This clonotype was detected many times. The CDR3 region has the DNA TGTGCCAGCAGCTTAGAGGGAGGCCAAGAGACCCAGTACTTC. Translating gives CASSLEGGQETQYF. This chain uses TRBV7-6 with TRBJ2-5, with a weak D call TRBD2 (6 bases). The CDR3 sequence is 14 residues long. Trimming removed 1 base at V and 1 base at J, with 7 bases between. Germline V CDR1 and CDR2: SGHVS, FNYEAQ. Full variable domain (missing parts from reference TRBV7-6 and TRBJ2-5): GAGVSQSPRYKVTKRGQDVALRCDPISGHVSLYWYRQALGQGPEFLTYFNYEAQQDKSGLPNDRFSAERPEGSISTLTIQRTEQRDSAMYRCASSLEGGQETQYFGPGTRLLVL.

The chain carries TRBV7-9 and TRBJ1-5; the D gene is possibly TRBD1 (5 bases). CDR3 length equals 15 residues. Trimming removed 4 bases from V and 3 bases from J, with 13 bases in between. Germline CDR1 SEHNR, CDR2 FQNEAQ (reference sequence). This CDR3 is CASSSSPGPNQPQHF. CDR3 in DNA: TGTGCCAGCAGCTCCTCCCCGGGACCCAATCAGCCCCAGCATTTT.

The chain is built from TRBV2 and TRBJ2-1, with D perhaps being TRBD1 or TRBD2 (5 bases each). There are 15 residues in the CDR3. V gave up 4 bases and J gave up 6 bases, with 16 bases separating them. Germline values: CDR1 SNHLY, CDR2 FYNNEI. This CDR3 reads CASSAEKGRLNEQFF. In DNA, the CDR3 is TGTGCCAGCAGTGCCGAAAAGGGGAGACTCAATGAGCAGTTCTTC.

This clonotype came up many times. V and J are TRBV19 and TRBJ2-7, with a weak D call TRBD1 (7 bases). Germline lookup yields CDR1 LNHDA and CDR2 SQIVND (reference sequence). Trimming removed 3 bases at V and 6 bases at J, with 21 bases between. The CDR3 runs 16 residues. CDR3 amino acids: CASSMGAEGALSEQYF. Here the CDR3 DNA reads TGTGCCAGTAGTATGGGGGCGGAGGGGGCGCTGAGCGAGCAGTACTTC.

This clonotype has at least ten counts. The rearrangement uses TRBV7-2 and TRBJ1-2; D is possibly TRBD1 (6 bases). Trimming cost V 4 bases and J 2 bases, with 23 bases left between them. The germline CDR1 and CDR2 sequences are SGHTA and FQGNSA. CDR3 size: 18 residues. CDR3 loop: CASSSPYDPPGDNYGYTF. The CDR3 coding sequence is TGTGCCAGCAGCTCCCCCTACGATCCCCCAGGGGACAACTATGGCTACACCTTC.

Here the CDR3 DNA reads TGTGCCAGCAGGAAGACAGGGGGCGATGAGCAGTTCTTC. Amino acids: CASRKTGGDEQFF. J is TRBJ2-1 and V is TRBV6-4; 10 bases map to TRBD1. Germline-derived CDR1 and CDR2 are MRHNA and SNTAGT. The V and J ends lost 6 bases and 8 bases, in that order; junction bases with no gene match: 4. The CDR3 totals 13 residues.

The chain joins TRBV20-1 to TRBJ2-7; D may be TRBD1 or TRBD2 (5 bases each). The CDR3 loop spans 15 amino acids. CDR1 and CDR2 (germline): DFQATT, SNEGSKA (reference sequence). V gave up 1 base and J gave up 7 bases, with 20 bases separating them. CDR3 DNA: TGCAGTGCTAGAGGGGCAGGGAGAACGACCGGGGAGCAGTACTTC. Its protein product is CSARGAGRTTGEQYF.

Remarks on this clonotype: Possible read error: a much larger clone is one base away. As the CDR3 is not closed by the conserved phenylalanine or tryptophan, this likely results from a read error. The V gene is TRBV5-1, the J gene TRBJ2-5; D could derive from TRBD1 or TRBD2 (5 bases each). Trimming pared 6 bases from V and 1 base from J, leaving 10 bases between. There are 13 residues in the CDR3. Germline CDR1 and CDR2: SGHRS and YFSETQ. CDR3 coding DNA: TGCGCCAGCAATTCTGGGACCCAAGAGACCCAGTACCTC. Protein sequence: CASNSGTQETQYL.

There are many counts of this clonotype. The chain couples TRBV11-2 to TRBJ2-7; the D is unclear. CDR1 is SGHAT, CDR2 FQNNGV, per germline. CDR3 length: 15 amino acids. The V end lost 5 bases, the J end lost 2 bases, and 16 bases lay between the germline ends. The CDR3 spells CASSLISLAAYEQYF. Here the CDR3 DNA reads TGTGCCAGCAGCCTGATTAGTCTGGCAGCCTACGAGCAGTACTTC.

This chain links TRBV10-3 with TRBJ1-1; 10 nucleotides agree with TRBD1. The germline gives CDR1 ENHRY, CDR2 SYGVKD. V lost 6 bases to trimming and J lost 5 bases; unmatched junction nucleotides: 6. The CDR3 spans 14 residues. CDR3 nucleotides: TGTGCCATCAGCGTCGACAGGGGGCCAACTGAAGCTTTCTTT. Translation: CAISVDRGPTEAFF.